The clone carrying this T cell receptor (beta chain) was seen only a few times. Its specificity is unknown. Each sample had at least 6 million PBMCs isolated. Trimming pared 6 bases from V and 2 bases from J, leaving 17 bases between. The CDR3 contains 15 residues. The V gene's germline CDR1 is SEHNR and CDR2 FQNEAQ (reference sequence). This sample is part of a study of blood T cells in healthy people across ages. Study-wide results and limits: Per million T cells, TCR beta diversity dropped about linearly as age rose.

A J-beta primer mix and a sample-barcoded 5' primer were used in a second PCR of roughly 6 to 11 cycles. TCRdb re-derived calls from the 5' RACE reads in MiXCR, one entry per CDR3 protein. The top ten hold 10% to 15% of the sample, which has approximately 940,000 distinct CDR3 sequences, roughly 48% seen once. Sequenced material: blood. The clonotype comes from a man between 25 and 39 years old in good health. V usage is TRBV7-9 and J usage is TRBJ2-7; weak D call: TRBD1 (6 bases). This CDR3 reads CASSSTQGIPYEQYF. CDR3 coding DNA: TGTGCCAGCAGTTCAACACAGGGTATCCCCTACGAGCAGTACTTC.